This record covers a single TCR beta chain. Its antigen remains unknown. This sample was included in a study of T cells in Graves' hyperthyroidism and ophthalmopathy. Study-wide findings and caveats: Ophthalmopathy, as predicted by the model, came a median 6.5 months after the prediction.

Patients having uncontrolled infection, another autoimmune disease, pregnancy or lactation were not included. Orbital computed tomography, thyroid ultrasound, serum thyroxine and TRAb, and clinical symptoms together informed the diagnoses. CDR3 length: 16 amino acids. J was trimmed by 5 bases and V by 0 bases; bases with no gene match: 6. The germline V gene encodes CDR1 MNHNY and CDR2 SVGAGI (reference sequence). Amplification targeted TCR beta CDR3 regions from RNA transcripts. TCR CDR3 underwent first-round RT-PCR with the HTBI primer set. Each CDR3 protein gets one entry after TCRdb re-called the multiplex PCR reads with MiXCR. Among 500,000 or so distinct CDR3 sequences listed, about 16% were seen once.

This sequence originates from a woman aged 30 to 39 with Graves' ophthalmopathy. The sequencing sample was made of blood. The chain recombines TRBV6-6 with TRBJ2-1; 8 nucleotides align to TRBD1. CDR3 in amino acids: CASSYSPRTGNNEQFF. As DNA, the CDR3 is TGTGCCAGCAGTTACTCGCCCCGGACAGGGAACAATGAGCAGTTCTTC.